What follows are 2 T cell receptor beta chains derived from one specimen sequenced in a study of T cell repertoires and HLA-DP antigens (dated by TCRdb to the late 2010s). No antigen is known for these receptors. The library came from the immunoSEQ multiplex PCR assay. What TCRdb holds here is the immuneACCESS table cut down to in-frame rearrangements. Part of the clones is not present; checked against another copy, under half of the missing clones reflect an unresolved V gene, and the others are unexplained. Across this sample there are some 120,000 clones, with 90% to 95% seen only once. The ten most abundant clones make up less than 0.35% of the sample. Source material: CD4+ T cells from PBMCs. The receptors were sampled from a woman aged 18-29 years in good health and CMV-seronegative.

The chain recombines TRBV5-1 with TRBJ1-1, with 8 nucleotides matching TRBD1. The CDR3 sequence is 15 residues long. V lost 0 bases and J lost 3; bases outside the gene matches: 4. The V gene's germline CDR1 is SGHRS and CDR2 YFSETQ. CDR3 region: CASSLAQGAHTEAFF. Written as DNA, the CDR3 is TGCGCCAGCAGCTTGGCGCAGGGGGCTCACACTGAAGCTTTCTTT.

This rearrangement joins TRBV9 to TRBJ1-1; 9 nucleotides line up with TRBD1. V trimming: 0 bases; J trimming: 1 base; junction bases outside the gene matches: 10. The CDR3 has 18 residues. Germline-derived CDR1 and CDR2 are SGDLS and YYNGEE. The CDR3 is CASSVVRGTGPTNTEAFF. CDR3 coding DNA: TGTGCCAGCAGCGTAGTAAGAGGGACAGGGCCGACGAACACTGAAGCTTTCTTT.